The rows below give T cell receptor beta chains drawn from one sample of a study of blood T cell repertoires in COVID-19. Some clones are missing from TCRdb's copy, which holds only in-frame ones; the method was immunoSEQ multiplex PCR. The repertoire holds 300,000 to 350,000 clones, with roughly nine tenths as singletons. Material: PBMCs or T cells enriched from blood (not recorded which). These receptors were collected from a woman in her 30s who had recovered from COVID-19. CDR3s include the opening cysteine and the closing phenylalanine or tryptophan. D genes are given only for firm matches. A row's size may be missing; if present it is once, few, many or a size class.

>TRBV15|few|TRBJ1-1|TRBD1
CATKDPTGGWTEAFF
TGTGCCACCAAGGACCCGACAGGGGGCTGGACTGAAGCTTTCTTT
>TRBV6-1|-|TRBJ2-2|TRBD1
CASSEAGTGAYTGELFF
TGTGCCAGCAGTGAAGCTGGAACAGGGGCGTACACCGGGGAGCTGTTTTTT
>TRBV6-4|-|TRBJ2-2|-
CASNSGQSNTGELFF
TGTGCCAGCAATTCAGGACAGTCGAACACCGGGGAGCTGTTTTTT
>TRBV4-1|-|TRBJ2-3|TRBD2
CASSPIGLAQYTDTQYF
TGCGCCAGCAGCCCCATCGGACTAGCGCAATACACAGATACGCAGTATTTT
>TRBV18|-|TRBJ2-1|TRBD2
CASSLGLAGSEQFF
TGTGCCAGCTCCCTAGGACTAGCCGGGAGTGAGCAGTTCTTC
>TRBV30|once|TRBJ2-7|-
CACSPPSYAYEQYF
TGTGCCTGCTCCCCGCCATCCTACGCCTACGAGCAGTACTTC
>TRBV4-3|-|TRBJ1-1|-
CASSQDPDMNTEAFF
TGCGCCAGCAGCCAAGATCCAGATATGAACACTGAAGCTTTCTTT
>TRBV2|-|TRBJ2-5|TRBD2
CASSLRTSGGGKTQYF
TGTGCCAGCAGTCTCCGGACTAGCGGGGGAGGGAAGACCCAGTACTTC
>TRBV10-1|once|TRBJ2-2|TRBD1
CASRDRDRGDTGELFF
TGCGCCAGCAGGGACCGGGACAGGGGAGATACCGGGGAGCTGTTTTTT
>TRBV9|-|TRBJ1-1|-
CASSVATGGNTEAFF
TGTGCCAGCAGCGTAGCGACGGGGGGGAACACTGAAGCTTTCTTT
>TRBV24-1|-|TRBJ1-2|-
CATSAFPAGSEGGYTF
TGTGCCACCAGTGCTTTCCCTGCGGGAAGCGAAGGCGGCTACACCTTC
>TRBV7-9|-|TRBJ2-1|-
CASCRASSYNEQFF
TGTGCCAGTTGCAGGGCGAGCTCCTACAATGAGCAGTTCTTC
>TRBV5-1|-|TRBJ1-5|-
CASSIEGDQPQHF
TGCGCCAGCAGCATTGAAGGGGATCAGCCCCAGCATTTT
>TRBV28|few|TRBJ1-4|-
CASSWGATNEKLFF
TGTGCCAGCAGTTGGGGGGCAACTAATGAAAAACTGTTTTTT
>TRBV25-1|-|TRBJ1-4|-
CASSGRGGGGEKLFF
TGTGCCAGCAGTGGACGAGGGGGGGGAGGAGAAAAACTGTTTTTT
>TRBV2|-|TRBJ2-1|TRBD1
CASSRDRRSYNEQFF
TGTGCCAGCAGTCGGGACAGGAGGTCCTACAATGAGCAGTTCTTC
>TRBV6-5|-|TRBJ2-7|TRBD1
CASSFGQGTYYEQYF
TGTGCCAGCAGTTTCGGACAGGGGACATACTACGAGCAGTACTTC
>TRBV27|-|TRBJ1-4|-
CASSGGTGRTNEKLFF
TGTGCCAGCAGTGGAGGGACGGGAAGAACTAATGAAAAACTGTTTTTT
>TRBV29-1|-|TRBJ2-3|TRBD1
CSVGTGDADTQYF
TGCAGCGTTGGGACAGGGGACGCAGATACGCAGTATTTT
>TRBV6-1|-|TRBJ2-1|TRBD1
CASSDRGLNNEQFF
TGTGCCAGCAGTGACAGGGGGTTGAACAATGAGCAGTTCTTC
>TRBV28|-|TRBJ1-5|TRBD1
CASSAIRQGAYNQPQHF
TGTGCCAGCAGCGCAATCAGACAGGGGGCTTACAATCAGCCCCAGCATTTT
>TRBV30|-|TRBJ1-1|-
CAWRRTVPNTEAFF
TGTGCCTGGAGGAGGACAGTCCCGAACACTGAAGCTTTCTTT
>TRBV6-5|-|TRBJ1-2|-
CASTESGGNYGYTF
TGTGCCAGCACCGAATCGGGAGGGAACTATGGCTACACCTTC
>TRBV30|once|TRBJ1-1|TRBD1
CACAPGTGGMDTEAFF
TGTGCCTGTGCACCCGGGACAGGGGGTATGGACACTGAAGCTTTCTTT
>TRBV5-1|-|TRBJ1-3|TRBD1
CASSEGQLLSGNTIYF
TGCGCCAGCAGCGAGGGACAGCTTCTCTCTGGAAACACCATATATTTT
>TRBV4-3|few|TRBJ2-2|-
CASSGAYGTGELFF
TGCGCCAGCAGTGGGGCCTATGGCACCGGGGAGCTGTTTTTT
>TRBV15|once|TRBJ1-5|TRBD1
CATSRGQGNQPQHF
TGTGCCACCAGCAGGGGACAGGGGAATCAGCCCCAGCATTTT
>TRBV7-2|-|TRBJ2-2|TRBD1
CASSRPPGQGANTGELFF
TGTGCCAGCAGCCGCCCCCCGGGACAGGGCGCGAACACCGGGGAGCTGTTTTTT
>TRBV19|-|TRBJ1-2|TRBD1
CASTITGGVLSYGYTF
TGTGCCAGTACCATAACAGGGGGCGTTTTGTCCTATGGCTACACCTTC
>TRBV7-2|-|TRBJ2-1|TRBD1
CASSPTGTGVPYNEQFF
TGTGCCAGCAGCCCTACCGGGACAGGGGTACCCTACAATGAGCAGTTCTTC
>TRBV4-3|-|TRBJ2-1|-
CASSQGKGPREEGNEQFF
TGCGCCAGCAGCCAAGGCAAGGGGCCTCGAGAGGAGGGCAATGAGCAGTTCTTC
>TRBV9|-|TRBJ2-2|-
CASSVGSPGTGELFF
TGTGCCAGCAGCGTAGGGTCCCCCGGCACCGGGGAGCTGTTTTTT